This T cell receptor (beta chain) emerged from a study of blood T cell repertoires in COVID-19. Study-level background: The United States, Italy and Spain were the sources of the acute and convalescent COVID-19 samples. From T cells, B-cell-depleted T cells, or PBMCs came the material, which was cDNA or gDNA.

The ends were cut back, 0 bases at V and 2 bases at J, with 7 bases in the middle. Germline CDR1 and CDR2: SGHTA and FQGNSA. The length of the CDR3 is 14 residues. This clone was seen a single time. In the study's own analysis: From reference gene primer amplification, estimates of nucleated cell counts were derived. Measured with immunoSEQ multiplex PCR; TCRdb has only the in-frame clones, and not every one. V, J and clone size reflect that table, while D and trimming were determined from the DNA. The table has over 200,000 clones, roughly four fifths seen once. All enrollees were roughly 18 to 90 years old and from some 24 US areas.

This TCR derives from a man aged 40-50 years who had recovered from COVID-19. The chain links TRBV7-2 to TRBJ1-2; maybe TRBD1 (6 bases). Sequenced sample: PBMCs or T cells enriched from blood (not recorded which). The CDR3 DNA reads as TGTGCCAGCAGCTTAGCGGGGGCAAACTATGGCTACACCTTC. It translates to CASSLAGANYGYTF.